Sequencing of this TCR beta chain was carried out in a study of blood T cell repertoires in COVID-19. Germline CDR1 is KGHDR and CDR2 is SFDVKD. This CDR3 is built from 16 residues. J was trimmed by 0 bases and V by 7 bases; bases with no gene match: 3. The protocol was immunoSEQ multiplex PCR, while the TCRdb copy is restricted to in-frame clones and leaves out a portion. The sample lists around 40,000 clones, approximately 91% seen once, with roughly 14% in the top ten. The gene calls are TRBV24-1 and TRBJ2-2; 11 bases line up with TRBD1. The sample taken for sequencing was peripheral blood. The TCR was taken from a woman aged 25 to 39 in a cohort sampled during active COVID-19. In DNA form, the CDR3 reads TGTGCCACCAGCTTGGGACAGGGGGCGAACACCGGGGAGCTGTTTTTT. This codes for CATSLGQGANTGELFF.